The next 20 T cell receptor beta chains were all read from a single sample in a study of T cells in Graves' hyperthyroidism and ophthalmopathy. Template material for amplifying TCR beta CDR3 regions consisted of RNA transcripts. RT-PCR in the first round (using the HTBI primer set) targeted the TCR CDR3. TCRdb re-analysed the multiplex PCR reads in MiXCR, keeping a single row per CDR3 protein. This sample has about 420,000 distinct CDR3 sequences; roughly an eighth occur once, and the top ten carry 5.3%. The source material was blood. The receptors come from a woman between 18 and 29 years old with Graves' hyperthyroidism.

This clonotype was recorded many times. The chain recombines TRBV18 with TRBJ2-5; D gene uncertain. The CDR3 contains 14 residues. Germline V gene sequence: CDR1 KGHSH, CDR2 LQKENI. Trimming stripped 2 bases from V and 1 base from J, with 8 bases between. The CDR3 region has the DNA TGTGCCAGCTCACCATCCTCACCCCAAGAGACCCAGTACTTC. Protein product: CASSPSSPQETQYF.

The sample holds many counts of this clonotype. J is TRBJ1-2 and V is TRBV10-2; D is unclear. Trimming cost V 7 bases and J 4 bases, with 19 bases left between them. The CDR3 sequence is 15 residues long. Germline V lookup: CDR1 WSHSY, CDR2 SAAADI. In DNA form, the CDR3 reads TGCGCCAGCAAAGTGCAGGATTCCCCTAGCTATGGCTACACCTTC. Its translation is CASKVQDSPSYGYTF.

This chain uses TRBV20-1 with TRBJ2-7; 11 bases fit TRBD1. Germline CDR1 and CDR2: DFQATT and SNEGSKA (reference sequence). Germline trimming cut 4 bases from V and 4 bases from J; bases unmatched to any gene: 9. The CDR3 spans 15 residues. Here the CDR3 reads CSAKRGTGGLYEQYF. The CDR3 region has the DNA TGCAGTGCTAAGAGAGGGACAGGGGGTTTGTACGAGCAGTACTTC.

The J gene is TRBJ1-4, the V gene TRBV28; D may be TRBD1 (5 bases). Germline loops: CDR1 MDHEN, CDR2 SYDVKM. With 10 bases removed from V and 5 bases from J, the gap between germline ends came to 14 bases. The CDR3 is 13 amino acids. The CDR3 sequence: CATQDSSNEKLFF. CDR3 in DNA: TGTGCCACCCAAGACAGTTCCAATGAAAAACTGTTTTTT.

This clonotype showed up many times. J is TRBJ2-1 and V is TRBV6-2 or TRBV6-3, with D hard to call. CDR1 is MNHEY, CDR2 SVGEGT, per germline. The CDR3 has 15 amino acids. Trimming shortened V by 3 bases and J by 7 bases, and 16 bases separated the two germline ends. CDR3 residues: CASSYVWAVGNEQFF. In DNA, the CDR3 is TGTGCCAGCAGTTATGTTTGGGCAGTCGGGAATGAGCAGTTCTTC.

This clonotype occurred many times. The J gene is TRBJ2-3, the V gene TRBV5-1; 7 nucleotides match TRBD1. This CDR3 has 16 amino acids. Germline CDR1 is SGHRS and CDR2 is YFSETQ. The V segment lost 0 bases and the J segment 2 bases; nucleotides outside the gene matches: 6. The chain's CDR3 is CASSLEGTASTDTQYF. CDR3 nucleotide sequence: TGCGCCAGCAGCTTGGAAGGGACAGCTTCCACAGATACGCAGTATTTT.

As concerns this clonotype: This clone may be a read error of a much larger clone one base away. The chain is built from TRBV24-1 and TRBJ2-3; the match to TRBD2 covers 9 bases. Germline values: CDR1 KGHDR, CDR2 SFDVKD. The CDR3 covers 19 residues. V was clipped by 8 bases and J by 6 bases; unmatched bases: 23. The DNA of the CDR3 is TGTGCCACCAATGACAATACGCGGACTAGCGAAATTGTGCGGGATACGCAGTATTTT. This gives the protein CATNDNTRTSEIVRDTQYF.

Ten or more counts support this clonotype. J is TRBJ2-1 and V is TRBV7-2; tentatively, D is TRBD1 or TRBD2 (5 bases each). V lost 5 bases, J lost 7 bases, and 18 bases lay in between. CDR3 size: 15 residues. Germline V gene sequence: CDR1 SGHTA, CDR2 FQGNSA. The CDR3 coding sequence is TGTGCCAGCAGCCTCGGCCCGGGACCGGGAAATGAGCAGTTCTTC. Residues: CASSLGPGPGNEQFF.

The table lists this clonotype with many counts. The chain joins TRBV10-3 to TRBJ2-7; 10 nucleotides match TRBD1. With V trimmed by 3 bases and J by 5 bases, 10 bases remained unmatched. Germline values: CDR1 ENHRY, CDR2 SYGVKD. This CDR3 region has 16 residues. For the CDR3, the DNA is TGTGCCATCAGTGACCGTCAAGACAGGGGGCTCAACGAGCAGTACTTC. Protein product: CAISDRQDRGLNEQYF.

V is TRBV5-1 and J is TRBJ1-2, with a weak D call TRBD1 (5 bases). Trimming removed 5 bases at V and 0 bases at J, with 14 bases between. The CDR3 spans 15 residues. Germline values: CDR1 SGHRS, CDR2 YFSETQ. CDR3 sequence (DNA): TGCGCCAGCAGTCTGGGGGACGGTACTAACTATGGCTACACCTTC. This translates into CASSLGDGTNYGYTF.

This clonotype was detected ten times or more. This chain joins TRBV30 and TRBJ2-7; D ambiguous. Per germline, CDR1 GTSNPN and CDR2 SVGIG (reference sequence). The CDR3 covers 14 residues. The V gene lost 3 bases and the J gene lost 1 base, with 13 bases spanning the gap. For the CDR3, the DNA is TGTGCCTGGAGATCACCGAGACGGTCCTACGAGCAGTACTTC. This translates into CAWRSPRRSYEQYF.

The chain couples TRBV24-1 to TRBJ1-1; unclear D gene. CDR3 length equals 13 residues. The V end was cut by 3 bases, the J end by 5 bases, with 9 bases between. In germline, CDR1 is KGHDR, CDR2 SFDVKD. CDR3 DNA sequence: TGTGCCACCAGTGATCTGTCCGGAACTGAAGCTTTCTTT. Translated, it gives CATSDLSGTEAFF.

In this sample, this clonotype turned up many times. This chain uses TRBV6-1 with TRBJ1-1; possibly TRBD1 for D (6 bases). Germline V gives CDR1 MNHNS, CDR2 SASEGT. Deletions cut 6 bases from V and 6 bases from J, with 11 bases between. The CDR3 loop spans 12 amino acids. The CDR3 region has the DNA TGTGCCAGCAGAGCAGGGGTGGCTGAAGCTTTCTTT. Translating it yields CASRAGVAEAFF.

At least ten counts were recorded for this clonotype. The V and J genes are TRBV28 and TRBJ2-1; 7 bases are a match to TRBD2. Per the germline V gene, CDR1 is MDHEN and CDR2 is SYDVKM. J lost 1 base, V lost 5 bases, and 17 bases had no gene match. There are 19 residues in the CDR3. The CDR3 reads CASSPGGRLRGSSYNEQFF. CDR3 in DNA: TGTGCCAGCAGTCCCGGGGGTCGATTACGCGGGAGTTCCTACAATGAGCAGTTCTTC.

The chain combines TRBV2 with TRBJ2-7; 12 positions agree with TRBD1. Germline loops: CDR1 SNHLY, CDR2 FYNNEI. After removal of 4 bases from V and 5 bases from J, the junction contained 3 bases not matched to a gene. The CDR3 is 14 residues long. The CDR3 here is CASSAGTGGHEQYF. CDR3 sequence (DNA): TGTGCCAGCAGTGCCGGGACAGGGGGCCACGAGCAGTACTTC.

This clonotype was counted ten times or more. The V call is TRBV20-1, the J call TRBJ2-3; TRBD1 agrees at 7 bases. There are 17 residues in the CDR3. V lost 0 bases, J lost 4 bases, and 13 bases stayed unmatched. The germline V gene encodes CDR1 DFQATT and CDR2 SNEGSKA (reference sequence). Here the CDR3 DNA reads TGCAGTGCTAGAGACGCCCAACTAGGCCAGGGGGCAGATACGCAGTATTTT. It yields the protein CSARDAQLGQGADTQYF.

The chain couples TRBV30 to TRBJ2-2, with a possible D match to TRBD2 (7 bases). Germline-derived CDR1 and CDR2 are GTSNPN and SVGIG (reference sequence). The V gene lost 0 bases and the J gene lost 5 bases, with 16 bases spanning the gap. The CDR3 runs 16 residues. CDR3 coding DNA: TGTGCCTGGAGTGTACGACGGGGGGCAGGGACCGGGGAGCTGTTTTTT. Its protein product is CAWSVRRGAGTGELFF.

The CDR3 DNA follows: TGTGCCAGCAGTGAGGAATTTTCGGGTCAGCCCCAGCATTTT. This sequence encodes CASSEEFSGQPQHF. The rearrangement uses TRBV28 and TRBJ1-5; D remains ambiguous. V was shortened by 5 bases and J by 6 bases, with 14 bases between the two germline ends. The CDR3 length is 14 residues. Germline CDR1 reads MDHEN; CDR2 reads SYDVKM.

With regard to this clonotype: Its ends do not fully match the called genes, so a read error is possible. This chain's CDR3 is CTSTLPRDRHLNQPQHF. In nucleotides, the CDR3 is TGTACCAGCACACTTCCAAGGGACAGGCACCTCAATCAGCCCCAGCATTTT. The gene calls are TRBV28 and TRBJ1-5; 8 nucleotides match TRBD1. In germline, CDR1 is MDHEN, CDR2 SYDVKM. The CDR3 consists of 17 residues.

This chain connects TRBV29-1 to TRBJ2-1, with 11 bases fitting TRBD2. The germline V gene has CDR1 SQVTM and CDR2 ANQGSEA. The CDR3 is 14 amino acids. With 6 bases clipped from V and 8 bases from J, the junction kept 9 bases outside the gene matches. Here the CDR3 reads CSVTGLAGRHEQFF. The CDR3 DNA sequence: TGCAGCGTAACAGGACTAGCGGGCCGCCATGAGCAGTTCTTC.